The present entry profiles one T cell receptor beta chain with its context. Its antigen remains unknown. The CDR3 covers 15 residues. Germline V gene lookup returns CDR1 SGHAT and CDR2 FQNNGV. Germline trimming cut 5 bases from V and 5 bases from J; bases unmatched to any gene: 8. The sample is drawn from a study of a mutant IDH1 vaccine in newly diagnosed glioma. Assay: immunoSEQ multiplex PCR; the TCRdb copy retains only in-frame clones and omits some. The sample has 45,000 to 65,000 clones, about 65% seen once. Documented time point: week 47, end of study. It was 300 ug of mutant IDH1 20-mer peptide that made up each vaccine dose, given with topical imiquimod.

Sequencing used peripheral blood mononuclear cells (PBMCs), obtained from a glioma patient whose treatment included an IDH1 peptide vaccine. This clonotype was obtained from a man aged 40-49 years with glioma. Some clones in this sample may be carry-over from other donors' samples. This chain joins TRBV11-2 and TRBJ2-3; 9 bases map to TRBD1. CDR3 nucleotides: TGTGCCAGCAGCCCAGGGACAGGGAGAGTAGATACGCAGTATTTT. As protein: CASSPGTGRVDTQYF.